This T cell receptor (beta chain) emerged from a study of blood T cell repertoires in COVID-19. Study details: Spain, Italy and the United States supplied samples that represented acute and convalescent COVID-19. Sources were T cells, B-cell-depleted T cells, or PBMCs; the material itself was cDNA or gDNA.

Trimming stripped 5 bases from V and 3 bases from J, with 8 bases between. This CDR3 comprises 12 residues. The germline CDR1 and CDR2 sequences are SGHAT and FQDESV (reference sequence). Authors' data handling: Reference gene primer amplification yielded estimated nucleated cell counts. This table comes from immunoSEQ multiplex PCR, and its TCRdb copy is limited to in-frame clones, with some not included. Clone size and V and J calls were adopted from that table, with D and trimming inferred from the DNA. The data hold about 160,000 clones, with around 90% observed a single time. The V and J genes are TRBV11-1 and TRBJ2-7, with TRBD1 as a possible D gene (5 bases). This clonotype was obtained from a man in his 60s with acute or convalescent COVID-19. The sequencing input was peripheral blood. The chain's CDR3 is CASSDDSYEQYF. DNA for the CDR3: TGTGCCAGCAGCGACGACAGCTACGAGCAGTACTTC.